A single sample is the source of the 15 T cell receptor beta chains below, sequenced in a study of blood T cell repertoires in COVID-19. Assay used: immunoSEQ multiplex PCR; TCRdb lists only in-frame clones, some missing. The sample holds about 250,000 clones, 85% to 90% seen once. Sequencing was performed on PBMCs or T cells enriched from blood (not recorded which). Receptors were obtained from a woman younger than 45 with acute COVID-19.

This clone appeared once. This rearrangement joins TRBV27 to TRBJ1-5; a weak D match, TRBD1 (5 bases). The CDR3 totals 15 residues. Trimming left V 6 bases short and J 0 bases short, with 12 bases between. Germline CDR1 reads MNHEY; CDR2 reads SMNVEV (reference sequence). CDR3 sequence: CASSPWGDSNQPQHF. In nucleotides, the CDR3 is TGTGCCAGCAGCCCTTGGGGGGATAGCAATCAGCCCCAGCATTTT.

The chain joins TRBV6-1 to TRBJ2-5; D gene ambiguous. Trimming removed 2 bases at V and 7 bases at J, with 14 bases between. CDR3 length equals 14 residues. CDR1 MNHNS and CDR2 SASEGT come from the germline V gene. In DNA form, the CDR3 reads TGTGCCAGCAGTGAATTGGCCCGACTTGGGACCCAGTACTTC. Translating it yields CASSELARLGTQYF.

The chain combines TRBV7-9 with TRBJ2-5; TRBD1 matches 9 bases. The J segment lost 2 bases and the V segment lost 0 bases, leaving 7 bases of the junction unmatched. CDR3 size: 17 residues. Per the germline V gene, CDR1 is SEHNR and CDR2 is FQNEAQ (reference sequence). CDR3 loop: CASSLADRGRLQETQYF. CDR3 in DNA: TGTGCCAGCAGCTTAGCTGACAGGGGGAGGCTACAAGAGACCCAGTACTTC. The whole variable domain, filled in from reference TRBV7-9 and TRBJ2-5, reads DTGVSQNPRHKITKRGQNVTFRCDPISEHNRLYWYRQTLGQGPEFLTYFQNEAQLEKSRLLSDRFSAERPKGSFSTLEIQRTEQGDSAMYLCASSLADRGRLQETQYFGPGTRLLVL.

This rearrangement joins TRBV21-1 to TRBJ1-5; the listed D gene, TRBD1, was not tested against the DNA. TRBV21-1 corresponds to a pseudogene. The CDR3 is made up of 17 amino acids. CDR3 sequence: CASRRDRGRASNQPQHF. The CDR3 DNA follows: TGTGCCAGCAGGAGGGACAGGGGGCGTGCAAGCAATCAGCCCCAGCATTTT.

The chain employs TRBV30 and TRBJ2-7; 7 nucleotides agree with TRBD1. V lost 4 bases to trimming and J lost 2 bases; unmatched junction nucleotides: 5. Germline values: CDR1 GTSNPN, CDR2 SVGIG (reference sequence). The CDR3 is made up of 13 amino acids. CDR3 sequence: CAWNYGQAYEQYF. The CDR3 region has the DNA TGTGCCTGGAACTACGGACAGGCCTACGAGCAGTACTTC.

The CDR3 DNA follows: TGTGCCAGCTCACCGGAAAGCGGGGGGGGCGAGACCCAGTACTTC. The encoded protein is CASSPESGGGETQYF. The chain carries TRBV18 and TRBJ2-5; 10 bases match TRBD2. V was pared by 3 bases and J by 5 bases, with 6 bases of the junction left unmatched. CDR3 length equals 15 residues. The V gene's germline CDR1 is KGHSH and CDR2 LQKENI. Filled out from reference TRBV18 and TRBJ2-5, the complete variable domain reads NAGVMQNPRHLVRRRGQEARLRCSPMKGHSHVYWYRQLPEEGLKFMVYLQKENIIDESGMPKERFSAEFPKEGPSILRIQQVVRGDSAAYFCASSPESGGGETQYFGPGTRLLVL.

The chain uses TRBV27 and TRBJ2-7; tentative D call: TRBD2 (7 bases). This CDR3 region has 16 residues. Trimming removed 2 bases from V and 0 bases from J, with 14 bases in between. Per germline, CDR1 MNHEY and CDR2 SMNVEV (reference sequence). CDR3 nucleotides: TGTGCCAGCAGTTTAGATTTTGCGGGGGCCTCCTACGAGCAGTACTTC. Residues: CASSLDFAGASYEQYF.

The chain is built from TRBV7-2 and TRBJ2-1; 8 bases match TRBD1. The CDR3 has 15 residues. Germline CDR1 SGHTA, CDR2 FQGNSA. V shed 5 bases and J 0 bases; nucleotides not matched to a gene: 3. The CDR3 sequence: CASSRDRGSYNEQFF. The CDR3 DNA sequence: TGTGCCAGCAGCCGCGACAGGGGCTCCTACAATGAGCAGTTCTTC. The full variable domain, in which reference TRBV7-2 and TRBJ2-1 provide the parts outside the CDR3, is GAGVSQSPSNKVTEKGKDVELRCDPISGHTALYWYRQSLGQGLEFLIYFQGNSAPDKSGLPSDRFSAERTGGSVSTLTIQRTQQEDSAVYLCASSRDRGSYNEQFFGPGTRLTVL.

This clone has more than one count but fewer than ten. V gene TRBV6-1 combines with J gene TRBJ1-1; maybe TRBD1 (5 bases). V was trimmed by 0 bases and J by 5 bases, leaving 13 bases between them. CDR1 and CDR2 from the germline V gene are MNHNS and SASEGT. The CDR3 totals 15 residues. The chain's CDR3 is CASSEATGGETEAFF. The CDR3 nucleotides read TGTGCCAGCAGTGAAGCGACCGGGGGTGAAACTGAAGCTTTCTTT.

The chain couples TRBV21-1 to TRBJ1-1. TRBV21-1 is noted as a pseudogene. The CDR3 contains 15 residues. The CDR3 sequence: CASSNSLRENTEAFF. The DNA of the CDR3 is TGTGCCAGCAGCAACAGTCTGAGGGAGAACACTGAAGCTTTCTTT.

The rearrangement uses TRBV30 and TRBJ1-6; 11 bases match TRBD1. Germline V lookup: CDR1 GTSNPN, CDR2 SVGIG (reference sequence). V shed 1 base, J shed 9 bases, and the junction held 2 bases outside the gene matches. This CDR3 is 14 amino acids long. Written as DNA, the CDR3 is TGTGCCTGGAGTGGAGGGACAGGGGGTTCACCCCTCCACTTT. This encodes CAWSGGTGGSPLHF. Together with reference TRBV30 and TRBJ1-6, the CDR3 gives the full variable domain: SQTIHQWPATLVQPVGSPLSLECTVEGTSNPNLYWYRQAAGRGLQLLFYSVGIGQISSEVPQNLSASRPQDRQFILSSKKLLLSDSGFYLCAWSGGTGGSPLHFGNGTRLTVT.

This rearrangement joins TRBV19 to TRBJ2-2; D perhaps matches TRBD2 (6 bases). The ends were cut back, 5 bases at V and 6 bases at J, with 13 bases in the middle. The CDR3 extends over 14 amino acids. CDR1 is LNHDA and CDR2 is SQIVND in the germline V gene (reference sequence). CDR3 loop: CASSLGGLAGELFF. The DNA for the CDR3 is TGTGCCAGTAGTCTGGGGGGACTGGCCGGGGAGCTGTTTTTT.

The V and J genes are TRBV12-3 or TRBV12-4 and TRBJ2-1, with TRBD2 identical over 7 bases. V was clipped by 10 bases and J by 4 bases; unmatched bases: 7. The CDR3 runs 13 residues. The CDR3: CATGRGIYNEQFF. DNA of the CDR3: TGTGCCACTGGGCGGGGGATATACAATGAGCAGTTCTTC.

This clone has a handful of counts. The genes are TRBV12-3 or TRBV12-4 and TRBJ1-6; tentatively, D is TRBD1 (5 bases). Trimming shortened V by 6 bases and J by 9 bases, and 9 bases separated the two germline ends. The CDR3 extends over 12 amino acids. CDR3: CASRGVGSPLHF. Written as DNA, the CDR3 is TGTGCCAGCAGAGGGGTGGGTTCACCCCTCCACTTT.

A few counts support this clone. This rearrangement joins TRBV27 to TRBJ1-2; 7 nucleotides match TRBD1. The CDR3 is 12 residues long. Germline V gene lookup returns CDR1 MNHEY and CDR2 SMNVEV (reference sequence). After removal of 5 bases from V and 7 bases from J, the junction contained 4 bases not matched to a gene. The CDR3 reads CASSPGGGGYTF. The CDR3 bases are TGTGCCAGCAGTCCAGGGGGAGGTGGCTACACCTTC.